A single sample gave rise to the 20 T cell receptor beta chains below, sequenced in a study of blood T cell repertoires in COVID-19. Only in-frame clones appear in the TCRdb table, and some are missing; sequencing was by immunoSEQ multiplex PCR. This sample yields about 73,000 clones, of which 60% to 80% are seen a single time; under 3% belongs to the top ten. Sequenced material: peripheral blood. These receptors all come from a man between 65 and 85 years old with COVID-19, enrolled during active disease.

This clone appeared a single time. The chain employs TRBV7-2 and TRBJ1-1; TRBD1 is a possible D gene (5 bases). V shed 6 bases and J shed 8 bases, with 13 bases lying between them. Germline V CDR1 and CDR2: SGHTA, FQGNSA. The CDR3 covers 12 residues. CDR3 region: CASSYQGSEAFF. CDR3 nucleotides: TGTGCCAGCAGTTATCAGGGTTCCGAAGCTTTCTTT.

The gene calls are TRBV7-9 and TRBJ2-1; TRBD2 might be the D (6 bases). Germline V gene lookup returns CDR1 SEHNR and CDR2 FQNEAQ (reference sequence). V lost 5 bases and J lost 0, with 17 bases in between. CDR3 size: 17 residues. The CDR3 bases are TGTGCCAGCAGCCCCACCCCTATCGGGAGCTCCTACAATGAGCAGTTCTTC. Translation: CASSPTPIGSSYNEQFF.

The gene calls are TRBV25-1 and TRBJ2-2; TRBD1 might be the D (5 bases). The germline CDR1 and CDR2 sequences are MGHDK and SYGVNS. The CDR3 consists of 15 residues. V lost 1 base and J 6 bases, leaving 12 bases between the germline ends. The CDR3, as DNA: TGTGCCAGCAGTGAATTTGGGGCTCCGGCCGGGGAGCTGTTTTTT. Protein product: CASSEFGAPAGELFF.

V gene TRBV5-4 combines with J gene TRBJ2-3; 7 bases match TRBD2. The germline gives CDR1 SGHNT, CDR2 YYREEE (reference sequence). This CDR3 has 15 amino acids. The V gene end was trimmed by 6 bases and the J gene end by 3 bases; junction bases not matched to a gene: 10. The CDR3 DNA follows: TGTGCCAGCAACCAGGGTAGCGGGTTGACAGATACGCAGTATTTT. As protein: CASNQGSGLTDTQYF.

This rearrangement joins TRBV3-1 (or the pseudogene TRBV3-2) to TRBJ2-4; weak D call: TRBD1 (6 bases). The V gene's germline CDR1 is LGHDT and CDR2 YNNKEL (reference sequence). V was pared by 5 bases and J by 2 bases, with 16 bases between. The CDR3 spans 16 residues. The CDR3 region has the DNA TGTGCCAGCAGCTTCTACCCCGACAGGTCCAAAAACATTCAGTACTTC. Its translation: CASSFYPDRSKNIQYF.

This chain connects TRBV24-1 to TRBJ2-2; 12 nucleotides line up with TRBD1. This CDR3 has 19 amino acids. Germline V gene sequence: CDR1 KGHDR, CDR2 SFDVKD. V trimming: 2 bases; J trimming: 5 bases; junction bases outside the gene matches: 11. The CDR3 DNA sequence: TGTGCCACCAGTGATTGGGTGTTGGGACAGGGGGCCAAAACCGGGGAGCTGTTTTTT. It encodes CATSDWVLGQGAKTGELFF.

The rearrangement uses TRBV7-6 and TRBJ2-1; 12 nucleotides line up with TRBD2. Germline-derived CDR1 and CDR2 are SGHVS and FNYEAQ. The CDR3 runs 17 residues. V trimming: 3 bases; J trimming: 4 bases; junction bases outside the gene matches: 7. The CDR3 reads CASSLATSGRLYNEQFF. In DNA, the CDR3 is TGTGCCAGCAGCTTGGCGACTAGCGGGAGACTTTACAATGAGCAGTTCTTC.

The gene calls are TRBV4-3 and TRBJ1-4; 8 bases are a match to TRBD1. The CDR3 covers 15 residues. CDR1 and CDR2 (germline): LGHNA, YSLEER. Trimming cost V 4 bases and J 5 bases; bases outside gene matches: 6. Written as DNA, the CDR3 is TGCGCCAGCAGCCGTGGACAGGGTGTGAATGAAAAACTGTTTTTT. Amino acids: CASSRGQGVNEKLFF.

The chain combines TRBV6-2 or TRBV6-3 with TRBJ1-1; possible D gene TRBD1, 5 bases. This CDR3 is 14 amino acids long. The germline V gene has CDR1 MNHEY and CDR2 SVGEGT. V was cut by 5 bases and J by 1 base, with 11 bases left in between. The CDR3 is CASSPFRENTEAFF. In DNA form, the CDR3 reads TGTGCCAGCAGTCCATTCAGGGAGAACACTGAAGCTTTCTTT.

The rearrangement joins TRBV6-5 to TRBJ1-2; perhaps TRBD1 as D (5 bases). The CDR3 length is 16 residues. Germline V gives CDR1 MNHEY, CDR2 SVGAGI. Trimming took 0 bases from V and 8 from J, leaving 19 bases between them. The CDR3 bases are TGTGCCAGCAGTTACTCTTCAGGGTCGTCTTCCGGCGGCTACACCTTC. This gives the protein CASSYSSGSSSGGYTF.

Concerning this clone: Germline is not matched at one junction end, which may reflect a read error. This chain joins TRBV6-1 and TRBJ2-7, with TRBD2 as a possible D gene (6 bases). The CDR3 is 15 residues long. Germline CDR1 and CDR2: MNHNS and SASEGT. The DNA for the CDR3 is TGTGCCAGCAGGGAAGGTCTAGCGCGCTCCTACGAGCAGTACTTC. Translated, it gives CASREGLARSYEQYF.

The rearrangement links TRBV7-2 to TRBJ2-7, with TRBD1 as a possible D gene (6 bases). V lost 1 base to trimming and J lost 0 bases, with 13 bases between them. This CDR3 spans 16 amino acids. Looked up from germline, CDR1 is SGHTA and CDR2 is FQGNSA. CDR3 residues: CASSLGPPTGSYEQYF. The CDR3, as DNA: TGTGCCAGCAGCTTAGGGCCCCCGACAGGCTCCTACGAGCAGTACTTC. The full variable domain, with the rest looked up from reference TRBV7-2 and TRBJ2-7, is GAGVSQSPSNKVTEKGKDVELRCDPISGHTALYWYRQSLGQGLEFLIYFQGNSAPDKSGLPSDRFSAERTGGSVSTLTIQRTQQEDSAVYLCASSLGPPTGSYEQYFGPGTRLTVT.

The sample holds one count of this clone. The chain carries TRBV3-1 (or the pseudogene TRBV3-2) and TRBJ2-5; 9 positions agree with TRBD1. The DNA end lines up better with TRBJ2-7; the J call may be wrong. The CDR3 consists of 15 residues. CDR1 is LGHDT, CDR2 YNNKEL, per germline (reference sequence). The CDR3 loop reads CASSQGTGPRYEQYF. The CDR3 coding sequence is TGTGCCAGCAGCCAGGGGACAGGGCCACGCTACGAGCAGTACTTC.

The chain couples TRBV14 to TRBJ2-7; no clear D gene. Germline CDR1 is SGHDN and CDR2 is FVKESK. V lost 1 base to trimming and J lost 3 bases, with 13 bases between them. There are 15 residues in the CDR3. The CDR3, as DNA: TGTGCCAGCAGCCAAGCGCAATCCCGACACTACGAGCAGTACTTC. Protein sequence: CASSQAQSRHYEQYF. The whole variable domain, filled in from reference TRBV14 and TRBJ2-7, reads EAGVTQFPSHSVIEKGQTVTLRCDPISGHDNLYWYRRVMGKEIKFLLHFVKESKQDESGMPNNRFLAERTGGTYSTLKVQPAELEDSGVYFCASSQAQSRHYEQYFGPGTRLTVT.

V and J are TRBV7-3 and TRBJ2-1, with 14 nucleotides matching TRBD2. The germline V gene encodes CDR1 SGHTA and CDR2 FQGTGA. The CDR3 runs to 16 residues. J lost 9 bases, V lost 5 bases, and 9 bases had no gene match. The CDR3 DNA is TGTGCCAGCAGCAGAACCGGGACTAGCGGGAGCGGTGAGCAGTTCTTC. This gives the protein CASSRTGTSGSGEQFF.

The chain employs TRBV10-3 and TRBJ1-1; D is perhaps TRBD1 (5 bases). V was shortened by 0 bases and J by 4 bases, with 9 bases between the two germline ends. This CDR3 region has 14 residues. The V gene's germline CDR1 is ENHRY and CDR2 SYGVKD. The CDR3 DNA is TGTGCCATCAGTGAGTCTGCCGGGGGCACTGAAGCTTTCTTT. This codes for CAISESAGGTEAFF.

J is TRBJ2-3 and V is TRBV7-3; TRBD2 matches 8 bases. The germline gives CDR1 SGHTA, CDR2 FQGTGA. V lost 5 bases to trimming and J lost 5 bases; unmatched junction nucleotides: 3. CDR3 size: 13 residues. In nucleotides, the CDR3 is TGTGCCAGCAGCCCCCGGGGGGGAGATACGCAGTATTTT. Protein product: CASSPRGGDTQYF.

The rearrangement joins TRBV28 to TRBJ2-2, with D perhaps matching TRBD1 (5 bases). Trimming removed 5 bases at V and 7 bases at J, with 11 bases between. Germline CDR1 MDHEN, CDR2 SYDVKM. The CDR3 has 13 residues. Here the CDR3 reads CASSQGAYGELFF. The CDR3, as DNA: TGTGCCAGCAGTCAGGGCGCCTACGGGGAGCTGTTTTTT.

The chain couples TRBV30 to TRBJ2-1; D unclear. The CDR3 covers 13 residues. V lost 4 bases, J lost 12 bases, and 19 bases lay in between. Germline V CDR1 and CDR2: GTSNPN, SVGIG (reference sequence). CDR3 amino acids: CAWTRTTSWVQFF. CDR3 nucleotides: TGTGCCTGGACTAGAACGACTTCTTGGGTGCAGTTCTTC.

This chain connects TRBV11-2 to TRBJ2-2; maybe TRBD2 (6 bases). Per the germline V gene, CDR1 is SGHAT and CDR2 is FQNNGV. CDR3 length: 15 amino acids. The V gene lost 11 bases and the J gene lost 6 bases, with 22 bases spanning the gap. The CDR3 bases are TGTGCCCTGCCTGCCACGACTAGTTCCTCCGGGGAGCTGTTTTTT. Protein product: CALPATTSSSGELFF.